This entry lists 5 T cell receptor beta chains sequenced from one sample in a study of breast tumors, draining lymph nodes, adjacent tissues. The lymph nodes were axillary draining lymph nodes from breast cancer patients. TCRdb analysed the multiplex PCR reads with MiXCR anew, one entry per CDR3 protein. This table has roughly 100,000 distinct CDR3 sequences, 30% appearing once. Sequenced material: axillary lymph node tissue. All receptors derive from a female donor with breast cancer. Some clones in this sample may be carry-over from other donors' samples.

As for this clonotype: The junction and the germline gene differ at one end; a read error may be behind it. The rearrangement links TRBV28 to TRBJ2-1, with D possibly being TRBD1 or TRBD2 (5 bases each). The CDR3 runs 13 residues. Germline V gene lookup returns CDR1 MDHEN and CDR2 SYDVKM. CDR3 in DNA: TGTGCCAGCGGTTCCGGGACCAGCAGTGAGCGGTTCTTC. The encoded protein is CASGSGTSSERFF.

This clonotype was recorded at least ten times. The rearrangement joins TRBV6-5 to TRBJ2-7, with D perhaps being TRBD1 or TRBD2 (5 bases each). This CDR3 spans 13 amino acids. The germline V and J ends were trimmed by 5 bases and 1 base, with 9 bases remaining between them. Germline lookup yields CDR1 MNHEY and CDR2 SVGAGI. The CDR3 DNA is TGTGCCAGCAGTCCTGGGGGATCCTACGAGCAGTACTTC. Translated, it gives CASSPGGSYEQYF.

This clonotype has a count of ten or more. The V and J genes are TRBV19 and TRBJ1-2; maybe TRBD1 (5 bases). Germline V lookup: CDR1 LNHDA, CDR2 SQIVND (reference sequence). The V end was cut by 4 bases, the J end by 7 bases, with 10 bases between. This CDR3 is 12 amino acids long. As DNA, the CDR3 is TGTGCCAGTAGTACCGACAGTCCTGGCTACACCTTC. It is translated as CASSTDSPGYTF.

The table lists this clonotype with a few counts. The chain carries TRBV6-5 and TRBJ2-1, with 8 bases matching TRBD1. V dropped 6 bases and J dropped 5; count of bases not matched to a gene: 6. This CDR3 comprises 14 residues. The germline CDR1 and CDR2 sequences are MNHEY and SVGAGI. CDR3 in amino acids: CASRQYRGDNEQFF. The DNA of the CDR3 is TGTGCCAGCAGACAATACAGGGGGGACAATGAGCAGTTCTTC.

This clonotype was recorded at least ten times. This chain uses TRBV5-1 with TRBJ2-7; no clear D gene. The CDR3 is 14 amino acids. Trimming left V 0 bases short and J 3 bases short, with 10 bases between. The germline V gene encodes CDR1 SGHRS and CDR2 YFSETQ. The CDR3 region has the DNA TGCGCCAGCAGCTTGGGCGAAGCTTACTACGAGCAGTACTTC. As protein: CASSLGEAYYEQYF.